A single sample is the source of the 17 T cell receptor beta chains below, sequenced in a study of T-cell reconstitution after alpha-beta-depleted transplantation in children. Molecular barcoding with unique molecular identifiers was used for the TCRbeta library. TCRdb processed the PCR reads anew with MiXCR; each CDR3 protein has one entry. The data show around 680,000 distinct CDR3 sequences, approximately 16% seen once. This sample comprised PBMCs from the stem cell graft donor, obtained from the stem cell graft. The receptors were gathered from a human donor who donated a stem cell graft to a child with acute myeloid leukemia.

The chain has TRBV7-6 and TRBJ2-7; weak D call: TRBD2 (6 bases). In germline, CDR1 is SGHVS, CDR2 FNYEAQ. The CDR3 consists of 16 residues. Trimming removed 1 base from V and 4 bases from J, with 17 bases in between. The CDR3, as DNA: TGTGCCAGCAGCTTAGTAGGCGGGGTCAGCCCTTACGAGCAGTACTTC. Its protein product is CASSLVGGVSPYEQYF.

At least ten counts were recorded for this clonotype. This chain links TRBV20-1 with TRBJ1-5, with D uncertain. Germline-derived CDR1 and CDR2 are DFQATT and SNEGSKA (reference sequence). This CDR3 has 14 amino acids. The CDR3 protein is CSLVSGERSQPQHF. CDR3 nucleotides: TGCAGCCTGGTATCCGGGGAGAGGAGTCAGCCCCAGCATTTT.

The table lists this clonotype with a few counts. In DNA, the CDR3 is TGTGCCATCAGTGGGACCGGTGGAGCTTTCTTT. Encoded protein: CAISGTGGAFF. The chain uses TRBV10-3 and TRBJ1-1, with D hard to call. The CDR3 contains 11 residues. From germline, CDR1 is ENHRY and CDR2 SYGVKD. V lost 4 bases and J lost 10, with 10 bases in between.

CDR3 region: CASSSRTSGGSSYNEQFF. In nucleotides, the CDR3 is TGTGCCAGCAGCTCCCGGACTAGCGGGGGGAGCTCCTACAATGAGCAGTTCTTC. This rearrangement joins TRBV11-1 to TRBJ2-1; 14 positions agree with TRBD2. The germline V gene encodes CDR1 SGHAT and CDR2 FQDESV (reference sequence). The CDR3 loop spans 18 amino acids. With 4 bases clipped from V and 0 bases from J, the junction kept 5 bases outside the gene matches.

This clonotype has a count of ten or more. The V and J genes are TRBV27 and TRBJ2-7, with TRBD1 matching over 7 bases. The CDR3 runs to 14 residues. V lost 5 bases to trimming and J lost 4 bases; unmatched junction nucleotides: 8. The germline CDR1 and CDR2 sequences are MNHEY and SMNVEV (reference sequence). This chain's CDR3 is CASSPAGTAYEQYV. The DNA for the CDR3 is TGTGCCAGCAGTCCCGCCGGGACAGCATACGAGCAGTACGTC.

This clonotype occurred many times. V usage is TRBV28 and J usage is TRBJ1-2; no clear D gene. The V end lost 8 bases, the J end lost 0 bases, and 7 bases lay between the germline ends. CDR1 MDHEN and CDR2 SYDVKM come from the germline V gene. CDR3 size: 12 residues. The DNA for the CDR3 is TGTGCCAGCTCGAATACTAACTATGGCTACACCTTC. The encoded protein is CASSNTNYGYTF.

This clonotype was seen a few times. CDR3 in DNA: TGTGCCACCAGCAGAGATCAAGTGGTGGGCACTGAAGCTTTCTTT. Protein: CATSRDQVVGTEAFF. The J gene is TRBJ1-1, the V gene TRBV15; unclear D gene. V was trimmed by 0 bases and J by 4 bases, leaving 12 bases between them. From germline, CDR1 is LNHNV and CDR2 YYDKDF (reference sequence). The CDR3 contains 15 residues.

V gene TRBV7-2 combines with J gene TRBJ1-5; D remains ambiguous. The V gene lost 5 bases and the J gene lost 2 bases, with 7 bases spanning the gap. The V gene's germline CDR1 is SGHTA and CDR2 FQGNSA. The CDR3 runs to 13 residues. The CDR3 bases are TGTGCCAGCAGCATTCACCGCAATCAGCCCCAGCATTTT. Translation: CASSIHRNQPQHF.

This clonotype was recorded many times. The V call is TRBV29-1, the J call TRBJ2-1, with D unresolved. Germline V CDR1 and CDR2: SQVTM, ANQGSEA. CDR3 length equals 15 residues. The ends were cut back, 3 bases at V and 2 bases at J, with 14 bases in the middle. CDR3 residues: CSVDDRTLTYNEQFF. CDR3 bases: TGCAGCGTTGATGATAGAACACTCACCTACAATGAGCAGTTCTTC.

This clonotype has just a few counts. The CDR3 DNA reads TGTGCCACCCTGGGTCAGGGAAGGGAGCAGTACTTC. Translated, it gives CATLGQGREQYF. The rearrangement uses TRBV7-8 and TRBJ2-7, with D possibly being TRBD1 (5 bases). V was trimmed by 10 bases and J by 7 bases, leaving 17 bases between them. Germline V lookup: CDR1 SGHVS, CDR2 FQNEAQ. This CDR3 region has 12 residues.

This clonotype has a handful of counts. This chain joins TRBV6-1 and TRBJ1-3; possibly TRBD1 for D (5 bases). Germline values: CDR1 MNHNS, CDR2 SASEGT. CDR3 size: 14 residues. Trimming shortened V by 2 bases and J by 1 base, and 6 bases separated the two germline ends. The CDR3 here is CASSEWGSGNTIYF. CDR3 bases: TGTGCCAGCAGTGAATGGGGGTCTGGAAACACCATATATTTT.

The genes are TRBV5-1 and TRBJ1-2; 7 nucleotides line up with TRBD1. J was trimmed by 6 bases and V by 0 bases; bases with no gene match: 2. This CDR3 is built from 13 residues. Germline assignment: CDR1 SGHRS and CDR2 YFSETQ. CDR3 bases: TGCGCCAGCAGCTTGGAGGGGGCCGATGGCTACACCTTC. It is translated as CASSLEGADGYTF.

This clonotype was counted at least ten times. The gene calls are TRBV20-1 and TRBJ2-7; D ambiguous. From germline, CDR1 is DFQATT and CDR2 SNEGSKA (reference sequence). V lost 1 base and J 0 bases, leaving 10 bases between the germline ends. The CDR3 sequence is 14 residues long. The CDR3 coding sequence is TGCAGTGCTAGAGGGGTTGGTAGCTCCTACGAGCAGTACTTC. It yields the protein CSARGVGSSYEQYF.

This clonotype was seen only a few times. The rearrangement joins TRBV5-1 to TRBJ2-1; D possibly matches TRBD1 or TRBD2 (5 bases each). The V gene's germline CDR1 is SGHRS and CDR2 YFSETQ. V dropped 0 bases and J dropped 5 bases, with 9 bases sitting between them. The CDR3 contains 14 residues. The CDR3 here is CASSLGGVNNEQFF. The CDR3 DNA reads as TGCGCCAGCAGCTTGGGAGGGGTTAACAATGAGCAGTTCTTC.

The J gene is TRBJ1-1, the V gene TRBV29-1; D may be TRBD1 (6 bases). Germline CDR1 and CDR2: SQVTM and ANQGSEA. V was trimmed by 5 bases and J by 6 bases, leaving 10 bases between them. The CDR3 spans 11 residues. The CDR3, as DNA: TGCAGCGTTCTAGGGGGAGCTGAAGCTTTCTTT. Its protein is CSVLGGAEAFF.

This clonotype occurred many times. The rearrangement uses TRBV28 and TRBJ1-2; a weak D match, TRBD1 (5 bases). The CDR3 totals 13 residues. The V gene's germline CDR1 is MDHEN and CDR2 SYDVKM. The V end was cut by 6 bases, the J end by 2 bases, with 10 bases between. DNA for the CDR3: TGTGCCAGCAGCCAACCAGGGAACTATGGCTACACCTTC. Encoded protein: CASSQPGNYGYTF.

This clonotype has at least ten counts. The chain uses TRBV18 and TRBJ1-2; D gene uncertain. The CDR3 runs 15 residues. With 3 bases removed from V and 5 bases from J, the gap between germline ends came to 16 bases. Germline lookup yields CDR1 KGHSH and CDR2 LQKENI. CDR3 region: CASSPIEDSEYGYTF. CDR3 DNA: TGTGCCAGCTCACCGATAGAGGATTCGGAGTATGGCTACACCTTC.